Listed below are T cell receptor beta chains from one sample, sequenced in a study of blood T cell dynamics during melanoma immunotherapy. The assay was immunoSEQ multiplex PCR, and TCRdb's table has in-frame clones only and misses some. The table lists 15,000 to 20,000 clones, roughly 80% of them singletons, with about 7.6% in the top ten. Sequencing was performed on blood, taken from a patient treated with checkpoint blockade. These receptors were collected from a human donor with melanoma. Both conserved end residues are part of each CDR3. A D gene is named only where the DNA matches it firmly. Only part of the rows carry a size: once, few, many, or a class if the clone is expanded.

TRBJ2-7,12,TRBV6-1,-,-,TGTGCCAGCAGTGGCACCGAGGCGAAGCAGTACTTC,CASSGTEAKQYF
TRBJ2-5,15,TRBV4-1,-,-,TGCGCCAGCAGCCAAGTATGGGCCCCGCTAGAGACCCAGTACTTC,CASSQVWAPLETQYF
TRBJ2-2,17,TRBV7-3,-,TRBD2,TGTGCCAGCAGCGGCCACTTACTAGCGGGAGGTACCGGGGAGCTGTTTTTT,CASSGHLLAGGTGELFF
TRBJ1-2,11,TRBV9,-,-,TGTGCCAGCAGCGGACAGAAGGGCTACACCTTC,CASSGQKGYTF
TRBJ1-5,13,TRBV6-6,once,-,TGTGCCAGCAGGGAGTTTCCCAATCAGCCCCAGCATTTT,CASREFPNQPQHF
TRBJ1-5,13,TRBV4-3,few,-,TGCGCCAGCAGCCTGGGACGAAATCAGCCCCAGCATTTT,CASSLGRNQPQHF
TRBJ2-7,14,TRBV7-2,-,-,TGTGCCAGCAGCCGGGACCGACGAACCTACGAGCAGTACTTC,CASSRDRRTYEQYF
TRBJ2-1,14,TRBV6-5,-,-,TGTGCCAGCAGGTACAACCGGGAAATAAATGAGCAGTTCTTC,CASRYNREINEQFF
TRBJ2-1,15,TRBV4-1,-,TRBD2,TGCGCCAGCAGCCAGACTAGCGGGTTTTACAATGAGCAGTTCTTC,CASSQTSGFYNEQFF
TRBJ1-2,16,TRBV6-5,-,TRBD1,TGTGCCAGCAGTTCCCGACAGGGGCCTGTTAACTATGGCTACACCTTC,CASSSRQGPVNYGYTF
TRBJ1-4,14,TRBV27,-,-,TGTGCCAGCAGTTTTCGACAGAGTAATGAAAAACTGTTTTTT,CASSFRQSNEKLFF
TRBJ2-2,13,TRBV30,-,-,TGTGCCTGGAGGCACACAAAAACCGGGGAGCTGTTTTTT,CAWRHTKTGELFF
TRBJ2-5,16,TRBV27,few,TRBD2,TGTGCCAGCAGTCTCTTTGGCGGACTAGCGGAAGAGACCCAGTACTTC,CASSLFGGLAEETQYF
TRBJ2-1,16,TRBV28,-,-,TGTGCCAGCAGTCCAGACGGGTGGAGGGTTTTTAATGAGCAGTTCTTC,CASSPDGWRVFNEQFF
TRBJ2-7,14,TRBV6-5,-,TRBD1,TGTGCCAGCAGCGGACAGGGCAGGACTCACGAGCAGTACTTC,CASSGQGRTHEQYF
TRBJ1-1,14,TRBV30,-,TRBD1,TGTGCCTGGAGTGTACCCCATATTTCAGGGGGAGCTTTCTTT,CAWSVPHISGGAFF
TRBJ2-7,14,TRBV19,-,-,TGTGCCAGTAGTCAGGGCAACGGGCCGGGCGAGCAGTACTTC,CASSQGNGPGEQYF
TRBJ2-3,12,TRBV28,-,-,TGTGCCAGCAGTGTTCAAACAGATACGCAGTATTTT,CASSVQTDTQYF
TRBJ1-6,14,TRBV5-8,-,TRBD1,TGTGCCAGCAGACCAGGGGGGGGACGGTCACCCCTCCACTTT,CASRPGGGRSPLHF
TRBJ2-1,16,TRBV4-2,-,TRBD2,TGTGCCAGCAACCCCCACCCCGCGGGAGGGCCGAATGAGCAGTTCTTC,CASNPHPAGGPNEQFF
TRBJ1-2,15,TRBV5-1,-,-,TGCGCCAGCAGCTTGGCGGCAGGGGCTAACTATGGCTACACCTTC,CASSLAAGANYGYTF
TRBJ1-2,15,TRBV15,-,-,TGTGCCACCAGCTCACTAAGGGGTGGCAACTATGGCTACACCTTC,CATSSLRGGNYGYTF
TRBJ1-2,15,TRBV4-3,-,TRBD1,TGCGCCAGCAGCCAAGAATCCGGGACAGCCTATGGCTACACCTTC,CASSQESGTAYGYTF
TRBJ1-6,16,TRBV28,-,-,TGTGCCAGCAGGAAACTAAGGAGCTCCTATAATTCACCCCTCCACTTT,CASRKLRSSYNSPLHF
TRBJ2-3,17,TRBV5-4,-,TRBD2,TGTGCCAGCAGCTCATCGACATTGCGCGGGGGAACGGATACGCAGTATTTT,CASSSSTLRGGTDTQYF
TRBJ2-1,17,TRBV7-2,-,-,TGTGCCAGCAGCTTACATGGGGGATCGAGCTCCTACAATGAGCAGTTCTTC,CASSLHGGSSSYNEQFF